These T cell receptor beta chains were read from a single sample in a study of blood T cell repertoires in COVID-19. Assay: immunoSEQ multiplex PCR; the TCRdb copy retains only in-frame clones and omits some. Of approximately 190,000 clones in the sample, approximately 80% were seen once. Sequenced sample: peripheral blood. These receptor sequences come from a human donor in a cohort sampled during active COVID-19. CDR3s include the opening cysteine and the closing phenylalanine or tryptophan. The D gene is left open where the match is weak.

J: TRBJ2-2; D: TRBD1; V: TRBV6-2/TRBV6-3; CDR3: CASSRTGGGAGELFF; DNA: TGTGCCAGCAGCCGGACAGGGGGAGGGGCCGGGGAGCTGTTTTTT
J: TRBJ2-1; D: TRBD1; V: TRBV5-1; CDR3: CASSLAPGQYNEQFF; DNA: TGCGCCAGCAGCTTGGCTCCGGGACAGTACAATGAGCAGTTCTTC
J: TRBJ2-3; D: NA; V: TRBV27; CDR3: CASSLGVGRKKDTQYF; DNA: TGTGCCAGCAGTCTCGGTGTGGGGAGGAAGAAAGATACGCAGTATTTT
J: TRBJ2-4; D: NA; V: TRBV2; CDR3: CASGRVLNIQYF; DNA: TGTGCCAGCGGCAGGGTATTGAACATTCAGTACTTC
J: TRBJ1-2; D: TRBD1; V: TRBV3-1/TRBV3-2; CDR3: CASSQDVPGGSYTF; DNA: TGTGCCAGCAGCCAAGATGTACCAGGGGGCAGCTACACCTTC
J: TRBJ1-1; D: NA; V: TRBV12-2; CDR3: CASRLDGVVARAFF; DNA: TGTGCAAGTCGCTTGGACGGGGTGGTAGCGCGAGCTTTCTTT
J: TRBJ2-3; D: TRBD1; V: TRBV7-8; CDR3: CASSSRPGQGGTDTQYF; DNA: TGTGCCAGCAGTTCCAGGCCGGGACAGGGGGGGACAGATACGCAGTATTTT
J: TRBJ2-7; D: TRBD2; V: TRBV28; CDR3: CASSGRGFEQYF; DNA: TGTGCCAGTAGCGGGAGAGGGTTCGAGCAGTACTTC
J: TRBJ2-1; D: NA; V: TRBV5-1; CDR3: CASSLAPWGVDEQFF; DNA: TGCGCCAGCAGCCTAGCTCCGTGGGGGGTAGATGAGCAGTTCTTC
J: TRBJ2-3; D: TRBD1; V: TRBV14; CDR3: CASSQAPHRGGTQYF; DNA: TGTGCCAGCAGCCAAGCCCCACACAGGGGTGGTACGCAGTATTTT
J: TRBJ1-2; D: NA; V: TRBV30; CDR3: CAWRGWGANYGYTF; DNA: TGTGCCTGGAGGGGATGGGGGGCTAACTATGGCTACACCTTC
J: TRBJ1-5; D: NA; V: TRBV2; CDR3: CASRAANPNQPQHF; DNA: TGTGCCAGCAGGGCGGCGAACCCTAATCAGCCCCAGCATTTT
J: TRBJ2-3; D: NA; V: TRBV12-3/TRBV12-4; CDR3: CASRTGRTDTQYF; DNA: TGTGCCAGCAGGACAGGCAGGACAGATACGCAGTATTTT
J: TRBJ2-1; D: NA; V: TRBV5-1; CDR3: CASSLRSSYNEQFF; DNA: TGCGCCAGCAGCTTGAGGAGCTCCTACAATGAGCAGTTCTTC
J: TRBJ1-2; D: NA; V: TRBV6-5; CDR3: CASSPTGYGYTF; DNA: TGTGCCAGCAGTCCCACAGGGTACGGCTACACCTTC